This T cell receptor beta chain was obtained from a study of response to subunit inactivated influenza vaccine. TCRdb reprocessed the RT-PCR reads with MiXCR, giving one entry per CDR3 protein. The sample lists more than 450,000 distinct CDR3 sequences; approximately 10% were seen once. This clonotype was seen only a few times. Trimming removed 5 bases from V and 15 bases from J, with 20 bases in between. CDR3 length: 13 residues. The germline V gene encodes CDR1 SSHAT and CDR2 FNYEAQ (reference sequence). The same sample was also studied in work on T cells expressing NK-cell markers. That source notes: 5'RACE template switching built TCR beta cDNA with unique molecular identifiers. Seven sequenced donors out of eight were HCMV-seropositive, one seronegative. In several experiments, sorting was confined to alpha-beta TCR T cells through use of an anti-gamma-delta TCR antibody. Dominance of the CD3+CD56-NKG2C+ fraction by these clonotypes also held in a few donors.

The V and J genes are TRBV7-7 and TRBJ2-1; D gene uncertain. The TCR comes from a man aged 45 to 65 who received an inactivated influenza vaccine. The input for sequencing was PBMCs from blood, taken on the day of vaccination. CDR3 amino acids: CASSPTGPVGLFF. The CDR3 DNA reads as TGTGCCAGCAGCCCCACTGGACCCGTAGGTCTGTTCTTC.